Following are 17 T cell receptor beta chains from one sample sequenced in a study of cytomegalovirus exposure and HLA in healthy donors. The PCR was carried out with 60 Vbeta primers and 13 Jbeta primers. Measured with immunoSEQ multiplex PCR; TCRdb has only the in-frame clones, and not every one. The sample includes about 130,000 clones, roughly 79% seen only once; the top ten take about 1.5%. Sequencing input: PBMCs. These receptors were obtained from a woman between 18 and 29 years old in good health and CMV-seronegative.

The V gene is TRBV10-3, the J gene TRBJ1-2; TRBD1 matches at 8 bases. The CDR3 extends over 16 amino acids. Germline V gives CDR1 ENHRY, CDR2 SYGVKD. Trimming took 7 bases from V and 6 from J; bases not matched to a gene: 16. As DNA, the CDR3 is TGTGCCATCACCCCATTAAACCGGACAGGGAAGGATGGCTACACCTTC. Translating it yields CAITPLNRTGKDGYTF.

The chain combines TRBV19 with TRBJ2-3; no definite D call. Per germline, CDR1 LNHDA and CDR2 SQIVND (reference sequence). V was clipped by 4 bases and J by 4 bases, with 6 bases between them. The CDR3 covers 12 residues. CDR3 region: CASSNRADTQYF. CDR3 nucleotide sequence: TGTGCCAGTAGTAACAGAGCAGATACGCAGTATTTT.

The chain joins TRBV6-5 to TRBJ2-1; TRBD2 matches 7 bases. This CDR3 is 14 amino acids long. The germline V gene encodes CDR1 MNHEY and CDR2 SVGAGI. Trimming removed 6 bases from V and 6 bases from J; junction bases left unmatched: 8. The CDR3 coding sequence is TGTGCCAGCAGCTCTGGGGAGGGTAGCAATGAGCAGTTCTTC. Protein: CASSSGEGSNEQFF.

The chain employs TRBV7-9 and TRBJ1-2; perhaps TRBD1 as D (6 bases). CDR3 size: 15 residues. CDR1 is SEHNR, CDR2 FQNEAQ, per germline (reference sequence). V was clipped by 1 base and J by 6 bases, with 15 bases between them. CDR3 nucleotides: TGTGCCAGCAGCTTAGGGCCCAGGGGAGAAGATGGCTACACCTTC. Translating gives CASSLGPRGEDGYTF.

The count of this clone is one. The CDR3 protein is CASSLGTGGYGYTF. The CDR3 DNA sequence: TGTGCCAGCAGCCTCGGGACAGGCGGCTATGGCTACACCTTC. The chain recombines TRBV5-6 with TRBJ1-2; 8 bases agree with TRBD1. Trimming cost V 4 bases and J 4 bases; bases outside gene matches: 6. CDR3 length: 14 amino acids. The V gene's germline CDR1 is SGHDT and CDR2 YYEEEE.

The chain employs TRBV5-1 and TRBJ1-2, with a possible D match to TRBD1 (5 bases). This CDR3 has 12 amino acids. V lost 3 bases and J lost 4, with 7 bases in between. The germline gives CDR1 SGHRS, CDR2 YFSETQ. The CDR3 bases are TGCGCCAGCAGCTCCGACAGCTATGGCTACACCTTC. Protein sequence: CASSSDSYGYTF.

This rearrangement joins TRBV7-9 to TRBJ1-2; D may be TRBD1 (6 bases). This CDR3 region has 16 residues. Trimming took 5 bases from V and 4 from J, leaving 20 bases between them. CDR1 SEHNR and CDR2 FQNEAQ come from the germline V gene (reference sequence). The CDR3 loop reads CASSPSGQFSGYGYTF. The CDR3 DNA reads TGTGCCAGCAGCCCCTCTGGACAGTTTTCTGGCTATGGCTACACCTTC.

J is TRBJ2-5 and V is TRBV5-1; perhaps TRBD2 as D (6 bases). The CDR3 length is 14 residues. Germline values: CDR1 SGHRS, CDR2 YFSETQ. The germline V and J ends were trimmed by 2 bases and 3 bases, with 11 bases remaining between them. DNA of the CDR3: TGCGCCAGCAGCTTCGGGAGAAGTGAAGAGACCCAGTACTTC. Residues: CASSFGRSEETQYF.

The chain recombines TRBV20-1 with TRBJ1-1; D is uncertain. V lost 6 bases and J lost 10, with 12 bases in between. The CDR3 runs 10 residues. Per germline, CDR1 DFQATT and CDR2 SNEGSKA (reference sequence). The CDR3 DNA is TGCAGTGCGAAGGCAGGAGGAGCTTTCTTT. Protein sequence: CSAKAGGAFF.

This chain connects TRBV5-1 to TRBJ1-1, with 9 bases that match TRBD1. The CDR3 is made up of 13 amino acids. Germline lookup yields CDR1 SGHRS and CDR2 YFSETQ. J lost 5 bases, V lost 4 bases, and 3 bases had no gene match. CDR3 protein: CASSDDRGTEAFF. The DNA for the CDR3 is TGCGCCAGCAGCGACGACAGGGGGACTGAAGCTTTCTTT.

The chain links TRBV5-1 to TRBJ1-1, with D possibly being TRBD1 (6 bases). The germline CDR1 and CDR2 sequences are SGHRS and YFSETQ. The CDR3 spans 12 residues. V lost 3 bases and J 11 bases, leaving 14 bases between the germline ends. As DNA, the CDR3 is TGCGCCAGCAGCTACACAGGGAGTATGGCTTTCTTT. As protein: CASSYTGSMAFF.

This chain links TRBV7-9 with TRBJ2-3; 7 bases agree with TRBD2. The CDR3 totals 17 residues. After removal of 5 bases from V and 3 bases from J, the junction contained 14 bases not matched to a gene. Per germline, CDR1 SEHNR and CDR2 FQNEAQ (reference sequence). CDR3 nucleotide sequence: TGTGCCAGCAGCCCCTTCGGGGGGTACGGATCGACAGATACGCAGTATTTT. The encoded protein is CASSPFGGYGSTDTQYF.

The chain combines TRBV5-4 with TRBJ2-3; TRBD2 matches at 12 bases. J lost 5 bases, V lost 1 base, and 2 bases had no gene match. There are 15 residues in the CDR3. Germline CDR1 reads SGHNT; CDR2 reads YYREEE (reference sequence). The CDR3 region is CASSLQGLAGDTQYF. The CDR3 DNA sequence: TGTGCCAGCAGCTTGCAGGGACTAGCGGGAGATACGCAGTATTTT.

The chain employs TRBV6-4 and TRBJ1-1; TRBD1 might be the D (6 bases). CDR3 length: 11 residues. Per germline, CDR1 MRHNA and CDR2 SNTAGT. The V gene lost 4 bases and the J gene lost 14 bases, with 14 bases spanning the gap. This CDR3 reads CASSAGGEFFF. The CDR3 nucleotides are TGTGCCAGCAGTGCGGGGGGCGAGTTCTTCTTT.

The CDR3 protein is CASSSSGRAYNEQFF. CDR3 DNA sequence: TGTGCCAGCAGTTCCAGCGGGAGGGCTTACAATGAGCAGTTCTTC. The V gene is TRBV28, the J gene TRBJ2-1; 10 bases line up with TRBD2. The germline gives CDR1 MDHEN, CDR2 SYDVKM. There are 15 residues in the CDR3. The V segment lost 4 bases and the J segment 4 bases; nucleotides outside the gene matches: 4.

The CDR3 region is CASSALGREGNEQFF. CDR3 nucleotides: TGTGCCAGCAGCGCGCTTGGGCGGGAGGGGAATGAGCAGTTCTTC. V usage is TRBV7-6 and J usage is TRBJ2-1; 9 bases match TRBD2. J was trimmed by 7 bases and V by 5 bases; bases with no gene match: 9. The germline V gene encodes CDR1 SGHVS and CDR2 FNYEAQ. The CDR3 has 15 amino acids.

The rearrangement links TRBV5-1 to TRBJ2-7; 7 bases are shared with TRBD1. Germline-derived CDR1 and CDR2 are SGHRS and YFSETQ. The V and J ends lost 0 bases and 5 bases, in that order; junction bases with no gene match: 11. The CDR3 sequence is 16 residues long. The CDR3 nucleotides read TGCGCCAGCAGCTTGGGTTGGACAGGTGGTCAGGACGAGCAGTACTTC. Encoded protein: CASSLGWTGGQDEQYF.